What follows are 12 T cell receptor beta chains derived from one specimen sequenced in a study of radiation and T cells in renal cell carcinoma (dated by TCRdb to between 2020 and 2021). This sample's time point label indicates: blood 2 weeks post-SBRT. What this sample's treatment or condition label stands for: 15 Gy SBRT to primary tumor, nephrectomy 4 weeks later. Libraries were made using the immunoSEQ multiplex PCR assay. In its TCRdb copy, this immuneACCESS table keeps in-frame sequences only and misses some clones. Where compared with another copy, unresolved V genes explain less than half of these, and the others have no known cause. This sample holds around 130,000 clones; around 89% were observed only once. The top ten constitute 5.8% of the sample. The starting material was blood, obtained from a patient whose treatment included radiotherapy and nephrectomy. The receptor source for this set is a woman aged 70-85 years with renal cell carcinoma.

The chain employs TRBV4-1 and TRBJ1-5; no clear D gene. Deletions cut 4 bases from V and 4 bases from J, with 14 bases between. The CDR3 spans 15 residues. In germline, CDR1 is MGHRA, CDR2 YSYEKL. The CDR3 bases are TGCGCCAGCAGCCCATCCTGGGGAGGAAATCAGCCCCAGCATTTT. As protein: CASSPSWGGNQPQHF.

DNA of the CDR3: TGTGCCACCAGCAGAGGGCTTTTCGACCCCGAGGACTATGGCTACACCTTC. Amino acids: CATSRGLFDPEDYGYTF. J is TRBJ1-2 and V is TRBV15; D is ambiguous. This CDR3 region has 17 residues. Trimming cost V 1 base and J 3 bases, with 18 bases left between them. CDR1 and CDR2 (germline): LNHNV, YYDKDF (reference sequence). The complete variable domain, with remaining parts taken from reference TRBV15 and TRBJ1-2, reads DAMVIQNPRYQVTQFGKPVTLSCSQTLNHNVMYWYQQKSSQAPKLLFHYYDKDFNNEADTPDNFQSRRPNTSFCFLDIRSPGLGDTAMYLCATSRGLFDPEDYGYTFGSGTRLTVV.

V and J are TRBV30 and TRBJ1-2; D unresolved. This CDR3 comprises 12 residues. Looked up from germline, CDR1 is GTSNPN and CDR2 is SVGIG (reference sequence). The germline V and J ends were trimmed by 3 bases and 2 bases, with 7 bases remaining between them. CDR3 nucleotide sequence: TGTGCCTGGAGCTCCAGGAACTATGGCTACACCTTC. This sequence encodes CAWSSRNYGYTF.

This chain joins TRBV4-1 and TRBJ2-7; tentative D call: TRBD2 (7 bases). Between the trimmed V and J ends, which lost 1 base and 2 bases, there was a span of 12 bases. This CDR3 is built from 15 residues. The germline V gene has CDR1 MGHRA and CDR2 YSYEKL. In nucleotides, the CDR3 is TGCGCCAGCAGCCAAGGCGGCGGGGGCACCTACGAGCAGTACTTC. Its translation is CASSQGGGGTYEQYF.

This chain connects TRBV4-2 to TRBJ2-7, with TRBD1 as a possible D gene (5 bases). The CDR3 sequence is 15 residues long. CDR1 LGHNA and CDR2 YNFKEQ come from the germline V gene. V was cut by 2 bases and J by 7 bases, with 18 bases left in between. The DNA of the CDR3 is TGTGCCAGCAGCCAACCCCCTGACAGAGGCAAGGAGCAGTACTTC. It encodes CASSQPPDRGKEQYF.

The chain is built from TRBV14 and TRBJ2-6, with D uncertain. Germline loops: CDR1 SGHDN, CDR2 FVKESK. V lost 1 base and J lost 0, with 4 bases in between. This CDR3 region has 15 residues. The CDR3 region is CASSQAVSGANVLTF. DNA for the CDR3: TGTGCCAGCAGCCAAGCAGTCTCTGGGGCCAACGTCCTGACTTTC.

This clone was detected only a few times. The V and J genes are TRBV19 and TRBJ1-1; D perhaps matches TRBD1 (5 bases). V lost 5 bases, J lost 0 bases, and 10 bases lay in between. Germline V gives CDR1 LNHDA, CDR2 SQIVND (reference sequence). There are 14 residues in the CDR3. CDR3 in amino acids: CASSLQGMNTEAFF. The DNA for the CDR3 is TGTGCCAGTAGTCTCCAGGGTATGAACACTGAAGCTTTCTTT.

The chain joins TRBV9 to TRBJ1-1, with D hard to call. The germline gives CDR1 SGDLS, CDR2 YYNGEE. The length of the CDR3 is 13 residues. The V end lost 4 bases, the J end lost 1 base, and 8 bases lay between the germline ends. The CDR3 is CASSSTPNTEAFF. Here the CDR3 DNA reads TGTGCCAGCAGCTCCACACCGAACACTGAAGCTTTCTTT.

J is TRBJ2-5 and V is TRBV5-1, with D perhaps given as TRBD1 or TRBD2 (5 bases each). V was cut by 5 bases and J by 5 bases, with 16 bases left in between. From germline, CDR1 is SGHRS and CDR2 YFSETQ. There are 14 residues in the CDR3. The CDR3: CASSFRGVMETQYF. DNA for the CDR3: TGCGCCAGCAGTTTCCGAGGGGTGATGGAGACCCAGTACTTC.

The chain employs TRBV5-1 and TRBJ2-2; 10 bases agree with TRBD2. V was clipped by 0 bases and J by 4 bases; unmatched bases: 3. Germline lookup yields CDR1 SGHRS and CDR2 YFSETQ. The CDR3 spans 16 residues. The CDR3 loop reads CASSLGSGGPTGELFF. The CDR3 region has the DNA TGCGCCAGCAGCTTGGGTAGCGGGGGGCCCACCGGGGAGCTGTTTTTT.

The chain couples TRBV7-3 to TRBJ2-2; no definite D call. CDR1 is SGHTA, CDR2 FQGTGA, per germline. The CDR3 contains 12 residues. The ends were cut back, 1 base at V and 6 bases at J, with 3 bases in the middle. In nucleotides, the CDR3 is TGTGCCAGCAGCTTAATGTCCGGGGAGCTGTTTTTT. Translating gives CASSLMSGELFF.

The chain combines TRBV4-3 with TRBJ2-3, with D perhaps TRBD2 (5 bases). Trimming removed 0 bases from V and 0 bases from J, with 7 bases in between. This CDR3 spans 15 amino acids. Germline CDR1 LGHNA, CDR2 YSLEER. The CDR3 DNA sequence: TGCGCCAGCAGCCAAGATCAGCGGAGCACAGATACGCAGTATTTT. Protein: CASSQDQRSTDTQYF.